What follows is one TCR beta chain and its context. Its matching antigen is unknown. The sample is drawn from a study of T cells in localized non-small cell lung cancer. Regarding the study as a whole: Of the tissues analyzed, uninvolved adjacent lung showed maximal T cell clonality, greater than tumor.

The method was immunoSEQ multiplex PCR; TCRdb's version includes in-frame clones alone and lacks a portion of them. The sample contains roughly 38,000 clones, about 87% of which appear only once. CDR1 is LNHDA and CDR2 is SQIVND in the germline V gene (reference sequence). V was clipped by 5 bases and J by 1 base; unmatched bases: 9. CDR3 size: 16 residues. This clonotype originated in a man aged 18-55 years with stage I lung adenocarcinoma. The sequences come from peripheral blood, collected before any cancer treatment. The J gene is TRBJ1-2, the V gene TRBV19; 8 nucleotides agree with TRBD1. For the CDR3, the DNA is TGTGCCAGTAGTCTCTTCCGGACAGGGAGTAACTATGGCTACACCTTC. This encodes CASSLFRTGSNYGYTF.